These 14 T cell receptor beta chains were all obtained from the same sample, sequenced in a study of T cell changes during pregnancy in multiple sclerosis (dated by TCRdb to between 2018 and 2021). The library was built by means of the immunoSEQ multiplex PCR assay. The table was pulled from immuneACCESS by TCRdb, which kept in-frame rearrangements only. Such tables lose some clones; where checked, under half of the loss comes from unresolved V genes, and the rest has no known cause. A total of fewer than 85,000 clones appear in this sample, around nine tenths of them only once. The ten biggest clones cover around 1.8% of the sample. Here the sequenced sample was peripheral blood, taken before pregnancy. Receptors were obtained from a female donor with multiple sclerosis, enrolled in a pregnancy study.

This chain links TRBV18 with TRBJ1-6, with 8 bases matching TRBD1. The CDR3 is made up of 16 amino acids. The germline V gene has CDR1 KGHSH and CDR2 LQKENI. J was trimmed by 6 bases and V by 1 base; bases with no gene match: 5. The CDR3 nucleotides read TGTGCCAGCTCACCACGTGGGACAGGCCTTAATTCACCCCTCCACTTT. Translation gives CASSPRGTGLNSPLHF.

This clone was seen a single time. The V and J genes are TRBV5-6 and TRBJ2-3, with D perhaps TRBD2 (6 bases). V was cut by 6 bases and J by 5 bases, with 19 bases left in between. CDR1 SGHDT and CDR2 YYEEEE come from the germline V gene. This CDR3 has 15 residues. CDR3 in amino acids: CASNLGWAGQDTQYF. CDR3 nucleotides: TGTGCCAGCAACCTGGGATGGGCGGGGCAAGATACGCAGTATTTT.

The rearrangement links TRBV7-2 to TRBJ2-7; D is unresolved. CDR3 length: 16 amino acids. V lost 1 base, J lost 0 bases, and 13 bases lay in between. Germline loops: CDR1 SGHTA, CDR2 FQGNSA. CDR3 DNA sequence: TGTGCCAGCAGCTTAGGTTTCTCGAGTTACTCCTACGAGCAGTACTTC. Translation gives CASSLGFSSYSYEQYF.

V and J are TRBV9 and TRBJ2-1, with unresolved D. The V end was cut by 4 bases, the J end by 5 bases, with 10 bases between. The germline V gene has CDR1 SGDLS and CDR2 YYNGEE. CDR3 size: 13 residues. The CDR3 reads CASSTNSNNEQFF. CDR3 sequence (DNA): TGTGCCAGCAGCACTAATTCAAACAATGAGCAGTTCTTC. Drawing the rest from reference TRBV9 and TRBJ2-1, the complete variable domain is DSGVTQTPKHLITATGQRVTLRCSPRSGDLSVYWYQQSLDQGLQFLIQYYNGEERAKGNILERFSAQQFPDLHSELNLSSLELGDSALYFCASSTNSNNEQFFGPGTRLTVL.

The rearrangement uses TRBV11-2 and TRBJ1-5, with TRBD1 matching 9 bases. Germline CDR1 is SGHAT and CDR2 is FQNNGV. The CDR3 runs to 14 residues. J was trimmed by 6 bases and V by 3 bases; bases with no gene match: 3. Here the CDR3 reads CASSFGTGIQPQHF. The DNA of the CDR3 is TGTGCCAGCAGCTTCGGGACAGGGATTCAGCCCCAGCATTTT.

The chain links TRBV30 to TRBJ1-6, with a tentative D call TRBD1 (6 bases). The CDR3 totals 18 residues. From germline, CDR1 is GTSNPN and CDR2 SVGIG (reference sequence). Deletions cut 3 bases from V and 0 bases from J, with 18 bases between. The CDR3 nucleotides are TGTGCCTGGAGGCTGTCGGGGGGGCCAAGCTCCTATAATTCACCCCTCCACTTT. Its protein is CAWRLSGGPSSYNSPLHF.

The chain links TRBV19 to TRBJ2-2, with 10 positions matching TRBD2. This CDR3 region has 17 residues. With V trimmed by 5 bases and J by 6 bases, 12 bases remained unmatched. Germline CDR1 reads LNHDA; CDR2 reads SQIVND (reference sequence). The CDR3 DNA reads as TGTGCCAGTAGTCCCACTAGCGGGGCTGAATTTGCCGGGGAGCTGTTTTTT. Its translation is CASSPTSGAEFAGELFF.

This chain links TRBV5-1 with TRBJ2-3; 14 bases fit TRBD2. The CDR3 contains 19 residues. V shed 3 bases and J 5 bases; nucleotides not matched to a gene: 14. Germline V gene sequence: CDR1 SGHRS, CDR2 YFSETQ. The DNA of the CDR3 is TGCGCCAGCAGCTGCGGCCGACTAGCGGGGGGGTCCAGAAAAGATACGCAGTATTTT. Translation gives CASSCGRLAGGSRKDTQYF.

The chain couples TRBV30 to TRBJ1-4; the match to TRBD1 covers 7 bases. CDR1 is GTSNPN, CDR2 SVGIG, per germline (reference sequence). V was pared by 0 bases and J by 8 bases, with 12 bases of the junction left unmatched. The CDR3 is 16 residues long. CDR3 DNA: TGTGCCTGGAGTGTAAGGACGGGACAGCGGGGGGAAAAACTGTTTTTT. Translation gives CAWSVRTGQRGEKLFF.

The chain recombines TRBV6-6 with TRBJ1-5; the D gene is possibly TRBD1 (5 bases). Germline CDR1 is MNHNY and CDR2 is SVGAGI (reference sequence). This CDR3 is built from 14 residues. Trimming took 2 bases from V and 5 from J, leaving 10 bases between them. CDR3 sequence reads: CASSYAQGDQPQHF. CDR3 nucleotides: TGTGCCAGCAGTTACGCCCAGGGCGATCAGCCCCAGCATTTT.

The chain joins TRBV30 to TRBJ2-1; D may be TRBD2 (5 bases). This CDR3 is built from 15 residues. Germline V gene lookup returns CDR1 GTSNPN and CDR2 SVGIG (reference sequence). The V gene lost 1 base and the J gene lost 4 bases, with 14 bases spanning the gap. The CDR3 bases are TGTGCCTGGAGTGCGGGAACCCAACCGTACAATGAGCAGTTCTTC. Encoded protein: CAWSAGTQPYNEQFF.

This clone was observed a handful of times. The chain links TRBV5-1 to TRBJ1-2; D unclear. V shed 4 bases and J shed 3 bases, with 7 bases lying between them. The germline V gene encodes CDR1 SGHRS and CDR2 YFSETQ. The CDR3 consists of 12 residues. CDR3 protein: CASSETDYGYTF. The CDR3 bases are TGCGCCAGCAGCGAAACTGACTATGGCTACACCTTC.

This chain uses TRBV11-2 with TRBJ2-5; perhaps TRBD1 as D (5 bases). CDR1 is SGHAT, CDR2 FQNNGV, per germline. Trimming took 3 bases from V and 4 from J, leaving 12 bases between them. This CDR3 contains 14 residues. CDR3 loop: CASSFKGVTETQYF. The DNA for the CDR3 is TGTGCCAGCAGCTTCAAAGGGGTGACAGAGACCCAGTACTTC.

V gene TRBV28 combines with J gene TRBJ1-5; 9 bases align to TRBD1. The CDR3 loop spans 14 amino acids. V trimming: 6 bases; J trimming: 3 bases; junction bases outside the gene matches: 3. Germline CDR1 and CDR2: MDHEN and SYDVKM. CDR3 region: CASRRTGDNQPQHF. The CDR3 region has the DNA TGTGCCAGCAGGCGGACAGGGGACAATCAGCCCCAGCATTTT.